A selection of T cell receptor beta chains follows, all from one sample in a study of blood T cells in healthy people across ages. MiXCR, run by TCRdb on the 5' RACE reads, gives a single entry per CDR3 protein. The sample lists around 1,000,000 distinct CDR3 sequences; under 40% were seen once. The sequenced sample was blood. The receptors stem from a man aged 18-30 years in good health. CDR3s include the opening cysteine and the closing phenylalanine or tryptophan. The order of the fields is clone size, D gene, J gene, V gene, CDR3 protein, CDR3 DNA. D genes are given only for firm matches. A row's size may be missing; if present it is once, few, many or a size class.

-,-,TRBJ1-4,TRBV5-1,CASSLSGWNEKLFF,TGCGCCAGCAGCTTGTCCGGGTGGAATGAAAAACTGTTTTTT
-,-,TRBJ2-7,TRBV11-1,CASSLSNNEQYF,TGTGCCAGCAGCTTATCAAACAATGAGCAGTACTTC
-,-,TRBJ2-3,TRBV29-1,CSVALRGDTQYF,TGCAGCGTCGCTCTTCGGGGGGATACGCAGTATTTT
-,-,TRBJ2-1,TRBV6-1,CASSARVQGLSYNEQFF,TGTGCCAGCAGTGCCCGCGTACAGGGCCTCTCCTACAATGAGCAGTTCTTC
-,-,TRBJ2-1,TRBV11-1,CASSLRNLWGGHNEQFF,TGTGCCAGCAGCTTACGTAATCTTTGGGGGGGCCACAATGAGCAGTTCTTC
-,-,TRBJ2-5,TRBV24-1,CATSDTSGEMETQYF,TGTGCCACCAGTGATACTTCAGGGGAAATGGAGACCCAGTACTTC
many,-,TRBJ2-5,TRBV6-2/TRBV6-3,CATNGRRYQETQYF,TGTGCCACCAACGGTCGGAGGTACCAAGAGACCCAGTACTTC
-,-,TRBJ1-1,TRBV12-3/TRBV12-4,CVTARPENTEAFF,TGTGTCACAGCACGACCGGAAAACACTGAAGCTTTCTTT
-,-,TRBJ1-4,TRBV5-1,CASSFDSVATNEKLFF,TGCGCCAGCAGCTTCGACAGTGTTGCAACTAATGAAAAACTGTTTTTT
few,-,TRBJ2-6,TRBV27,CASSSLTSGANVLTF,TGTGCCAGCAGTTCCCTGACATCTGGGGCCAACGTCCTGACTTTC
-,-,TRBJ2-3,TRBV20-1,CSARDLRGRGDTQYF,TGCAGTGCTAGAGATCTCCGGGGGCGGGGAGATACGCAGTATTTT
-,-,TRBJ1-6,TRBV7-9,CASSAGLTGSNSPLHF,TGTGCCAGCAGCGCGGGACTTACTGGATCGAATTCACCCCTCCACTTT
few,TRBD1,TRBJ1-6,TRBV12-3/TRBV12-4,CASSFRTGDSPLHF,TGTGCCAGCAGTTTCCGGACAGGGGACTCACCCCTCCACTTT
few,-,TRBJ2-1,TRBV12-3/TRBV12-4,CASRDRGARSYNEQFF,TGTGCCAGCAGGGATAGGGGGGCCCGCTCCTACAATGAGCAGTTCTTC
few,-,TRBJ1-2,TRBV6-5,CASSGWDGYTF,TGTGCCAGCAGCGGATGGGATGGCTACACCTTC
-,-,TRBJ2-7,TRBV2,CASTPDGNSYEQYF,TGTGCCAGCACTCCGGACGGGAACTCCTACGAGCAGTACTTC
few,-,TRBJ2-2,TRBV20-1,CSARDRASVNTGELFF,TGCAGTGCTAGAGATCGGGCTAGCGTGAACACCGGGGAGCTGTTTTTT
many,-,TRBJ2-7,TRBV4-2,CASSQDPQTYEQYF,TGTGCCAGCAGCCAAGATCCTCAGACCTACGAGCAGTACTTC
-,TRBD2,TRBJ2-1,TRBV4-2,CASSQEGLGGGFF,TGTGCCAGCAGCCAAGAGGGCTTGGGCGGGGGGTTCTTC
-,-,TRBJ1-5,TRBV20-1,CSARDNIRLNQPQHF,TGCAGTGCTAGAGATAATATTCGTCTAAATCAGCCCCAGCATTTT
-,-,TRBJ2-7,TRBV2,CASSEVPGRMIYNEQYF,TGTGCCAGCAGTGAAGTCCCCGGCAGGATGATATACAATGAGCAGTACTTC
-,TRBD1,TRBJ1-1,TRBV25-1,CASSGATGAEAFF,TGTGCCAGCAGTGGAGCGACAGGGGCTGAAGCTTTCTTT
few,-,TRBJ2-7,TRBV20-1,CSARDRPVSYEQYF,TGCAGTGCTAGAGATAGACCGGTCAGCTACGAGCAGTACTTC
-,-,TRBJ2-5,TRBV11-2,CASSSRLGTEGEQYF,TGTGCCAGCAGCTCGCGACTGGGGACGGAGGGTGAGCAGTACTTC
few,-,TRBJ1-4,TRBV6-5,CASSYWQNEKLFF,TGTGCCAGCAGTTACTGGCAGAATGAAAAACTGTTTTTT
-,-,TRBJ2-3,TRBV12-3/TRBV12-4,CASSLNGMDTQYF,TGTGCCAGCAGTTTAAACGGCATGGATACGCAGTATTTT
few,-,TRBJ2-3,TRBV2,CASSGARGNTDTQYF,TGTGCCAGCAGTGGGGCCAGGGGAAACACAGATACGCAGTATTTT
-,-,TRBJ1-2,TRBV7-9,CASSPRGRPQYGYTF,TGTGCCAGCAGCCCCCGGGGGAGACCCCAATATGGCTACACCTTC
few,-,TRBJ2-3,TRBV21-1,CASSKASGLAGSTDTQYF,TGTGCCAGCAGCAAAGCGAGTGGACTAGCGGGGAGCACAGATACGCAGTATTTT
-,TRBD1,TRBJ2-5,TRBV6-2/TRBV6-3,CASSTGTGLETQYF,TGTGCCAGCAGCACCGGGACAGGGTTAGAGACCCAGTACTTC
few,TRBD1,TRBJ2-7,TRBV20-1,CSASPRDRDYEQYF,TGCAGTGCTAGTCCCCGGGACAGGGACTACGAGCAGTACTTC
-,TRBD2,TRBJ2-4,TRBV7-9,CASSLVGRTSQEKNIQYF,TGTGCCAGCAGCTTAGTGGGGCGGACTAGCCAGGAAAAAAACATTCAGTACTTC
-,TRBD2,TRBJ2-1,TRBV9,CASSVLSRGGSSHNEQFF,TGTGCCAGCAGCGTATTGAGTCGCGGGGGTTCAAGCCACAATGAGCAGTTCTTC
few,TRBD1,TRBJ1-2,TRBV10-3,CAIRGTASSLSGYTF,TGTGCCATCAGGGGGACAGCTTCAAGCCTCTCTGGCTACACCTTC
-,-,TRBJ2-5,TRBV20-1,CSASFGVQETQYF,TGCAGTGCGAGTTTTGGGGTCCAAGAGACCCAGTACTTC
few,TRBD1,TRBJ2-3,TRBV7-2,CASSTPDRGPDTQYF,TGTGCCAGCAGCACCCCGGACAGGGGTCCAGATACGCAGTATTTT
-,-,TRBJ2-1,TRBV20-1,CSARPTANNEQFF,TGCAGTGCTAGACCGACAGCGAACAATGAGCAGTTCTTC
once,TRBD2,TRBJ2-7,TRBV29-1,CSVRDSGRYEQYF,TGCAGCGTGCGGGATAGCGGGAGGTACGAGCAGTACTTC
-,-,TRBJ2-7,TRBV28,CASSLGPRRSYNEQYF,TGTGCCAGCAGTTTAGGGCCAAGGCGCTCCTACAATGAGCAGTACTTC
few,-,TRBJ2-5,TRBV3-1,CASSQERGSETQYF,TGTGCCAGCAGCCAAGAACGGGGGTCGGAGACCCAGTACTTC
-,-,TRBJ2-1,TRBV4-3,CASSQDYNYNEQFF,TGCGCCAGCAGCCAAGATTACAATTACAATGAGCAGTTCTTC